This T cell receptor (beta chain) emerged from a study of cytomegalovirus exposure and HLA in healthy donors. It was with 60 Vbeta and 13 Jbeta primers that the PCR ran. Clones were sequenced by immunoSEQ multiplex PCR, and TCRdb holds only the in-frame ones, with some missing. The data contain some 110,000 clones, over 60% of them singletons. Worth noting for this clone: Its target is unknown.

Study results and caveats: By HLA locus, TCR association rates varied in a later analysis, with DRB1 showing the most and HLA-C the fewest. Excluded were some V segments that proved indistinguishable, including TRBV6-2 and TRBV6-3.

Trimming pared 4 bases from V and 1 base from J, leaving 7 bases between. Germline CDR1 LNHDA, CDR2 SQIVND (reference sequence). The CDR3 contains 14 residues. When sampled, the donors appeared nominally healthy, though they likely had unrecorded immune exposures. The sequenced sample was PBMCs. This clonotype originated in a woman aged 35 to 49 in good health and CMV-seropositive. The chain combines TRBV19 with TRBJ2-2; maybe TRBD2 (6 bases). In DNA, the CDR3 is TGTGCCAGTAGTAGGCGGGGGAACACCGGGGAGCTGTTTTTT. Its translation is CASSRRGNTGELFF.